This T cell receptor beta chain originates from a study of blood T cells in healthy people across ages. General observations from the study: It was not possible, with unsorted PBMCs, to conclusively compare naive and antigen-experienced cells.

The CDR3 has 12 amino acids. Germline V gene lookup returns CDR1 SQVTM and CDR2 ANQGSEA. This clonotype was seen more than once but under ten times. Its antigen is undetermined. A second PCR of 7 to 11 cycles used a sample-barcoded 5' primer and a J-beta primer mix. Each CDR3 protein gets one entry after TCRdb re-called the 5' RACE reads with MiXCR. The sample yields nearly 800,000 distinct CDR3 sequences, just over 55% seen once. V is TRBV29-1 and J is TRBJ2-7; 9 bases are a match to TRBD1. The receptor was isolated from a man aged 35 to 55 in good health. Sequencing was carried out using blood. The CDR3 spells CSVLPGTGTQYF. The CDR3 DNA reads TGCAGTGTCCTGCCCGGGACAGGGACGCAGTACTTC.